The TCR beta chain under discussion was sequenced for a study of CD8 T cells in ankylosing spondylitis (dated by TCRdb to about 2017). A note on the overall study: The study profiled T cell receptor beta repertoires in healthy donors and ankylosing spondylitis patients to find disease-linked TCR variants. The full study cohort was made up of 20 to 25 ankylosing spondylitis patients and 108 healthy donors. Peripheral blood was sampled, and synovial fluid was also collected from ankylosing spondylitis patients. Study-level results and caveats: A CD8+ phenotype was shown by the disease-linked clones, which were found at relatively low frequencies in peripheral blood. The disease-linked clones were reported as significantly enriched in matched synovial fluid samples from ankylosing spondylitis patients. Some motif variants were previously reported in synovial fluid and blood of reactive arthritis patients, suggesting common disease-initiation mechanisms. Blood from ankylosing spondylitis patients appeared to be characterized by a TCR beta motif made up of several highly homologous amino acid variants.

The sequencer listed for this sample is Illumina HiSeq 2500. Quantitative 5'-RACE with molecular barcodes was the method used to prepare the TCR beta libraries. Turning to the authors' computational methods: A new computational method, built on a probabilistic model of VDJ rearrangement, was used to identify disease-linked TCR variants. The public reads were reprocessed in TCRdb via fastp at Q25 and MiXCR, keeping in-frame beta chains. Identical CDR3 protein sequences are pooled into one entry, listed with their most common genes and DNA. It is TCRdb's table, rather than the study itself, that gives the V and J calls and clone size. This sample gives about 390,000 distinct CDR3 sequences in total; 20% to 25% of them show up just once. Around 17% of the sample is held by the ten biggest clonotypes. The V end loses 4 bases and the J end loses 3 bases, and a stretch of 9 bases separates them. Its CDR3 holds 14 amino acids, cysteine through phenylalanine. The read is trimmed to its CDR3 DNA, 42 bases read in frame from base 1.

This clonotype appeared a few times. The clone's antigen remains unknown. The sample holds no much larger clone one base away, and base qualities are not on file. Sequencing was done on a sample of blood, either unsorted or a sorted T cell fraction (not recorded which). Recombination connected TRBV12-3 or TRBV12-4 to TRBJ1-4; a weak D assignment points to TRBD1 (5 bases agree). The origin of this receptor is a male donor with ankylosing spondylitis. In nucleotides, the sequence is TGTGCCAGCAGTTGGGACGGCTCTAATGAAAAACTGTTTTTT. This encodes CASSWDGSNEKLFF.